The 9 T cell receptor beta chains below were found in one sample sequenced in a study of beta chain features in type 1 diabetes. These receptors' antigens are unknown. Findings and limits, study-wide: Shorter TCRB CDR3s, moderately but significantly so, were found in Type 1 diabetes patients in all four CD4+ subsets.

What was sequenced were expressed TCRB transcripts, since all of the isolated RNA had been reverse transcribed. The protocol was immunoSEQ multiplex PCR, while the TCRdb copy is restricted to in-frame clones and leaves out a portion. The sample yields about 660,000 clones, about 14% seen once. The specimen was naive CD4+ T cells from blood. These receptors were collected from a man aged 18 to 35 with type 1 diabetes.

The chain is built from TRBV29-1 and TRBJ1-1; a possible D gene is TRBD1 (6 bases). V shed 6 bases and J shed 4 bases, with 21 bases lying between them. Germline assignment: CDR1 SQVTM and CDR2 ANQGSEA. CDR3 length: 15 residues. The CDR3: CSVVANQGFGTEAFF. The DNA for the CDR3 is TGCAGCGTAGTTGCTAATCAGGGGTTCGGCACTGAAGCTTTCTTT.

The table lists this clone with a few counts. The chain recombines TRBV11-3 with TRBJ2-3; 13 bases agree with TRBD2. In germline, CDR1 is SGHNT, CDR2 YENEEA. CDR3 length equals 16 residues. V gave up 5 bases and J gave up 2 bases; unmatched junction bases: 4. DNA for the CDR3: TGTGCCAGCAGCACGGGACTAGCGGGGACCACAGATACGCAGTATTTT. This translates into CASSTGLAGTTDTQYF.

This clone was picked up a small number of times. CDR3 sequence reads: CASRLGVNYGYTF. The CDR3 DNA follows: TGTGCCAGCAGATTGGGGGTCAACTATGGCTACACCTTC. The V call is TRBV25-1, the J call TRBJ1-2; tentatively, D is TRBD1 (5 bases). V lost 6 bases and J lost 2, with 10 bases in between. The CDR3 has 13 residues. Germline loops: CDR1 MGHDK, CDR2 SYGVNS.

The sample holds a few counts of this clone. The gene calls are TRBV9 and TRBJ2-2; tentatively, D is TRBD1 (6 bases). Germline values: CDR1 SGDLS, CDR2 YYNGEE. V lost 1 base and J 5 bases, leaving 12 bases between the germline ends. This CDR3 has 15 amino acids. The CDR3 nucleotides are TGTGCCAGCAGCGTACAGACAGGAACAACCGGGGAGCTGTTTTTT. It translates to CASSVQTGTTGELFF.

In its sample, this clone was seen a few times. The chain combines TRBV7-2 with TRBJ1-5; 9 bases align to TRBD1. The ends lost 5 bases at V and 5 bases at J; junction bases unmatched: 4. Looked up from germline, CDR1 is SGHTA and CDR2 is FQGNSA. This CDR3 comprises 14 residues. The CDR3 loop reads CASSLRTGDQPQHF. CDR3 DNA sequence: TGTGCCAGCAGCCTACGGACAGGGGATCAGCCCCAGCATTTT.

This clone showed up just a few times. The genes are TRBV4-2 and TRBJ2-3; TRBD1 aligns across 10 bases. V gave up 5 bases and J gave up 1 base; unmatched junction bases: 3. The CDR3 is 15 amino acids. Germline V gene lookup returns CDR1 LGHNA and CDR2 YNFKEQ. As DNA, the CDR3 is TGTGCCAGCAGCTTCGGGACAGGGGGCACAGATACGCAGTATTTT. It yields the protein CASSFGTGGTDTQYF.

The V gene is TRBV5-1, the J gene TRBJ1-4; possible D gene TRBD1, 6 bases. The V gene lost 6 bases and the J gene lost 0 bases, with 15 bases spanning the gap. The CDR3 consists of 16 residues. Germline V gene data show CDR1 as SGHRS and CDR2 as YFSETQ. CDR3 region: CASNYGGPSTNEKLFF. CDR3 nucleotides: TGCGCCAGCAACTACGGGGGGCCTTCAACTAATGAAAAACTGTTTTTT.

This chain connects TRBV5-4 to TRBJ2-7; D is undetermined. CDR1 is SGHNT, CDR2 YYREEE, per germline (reference sequence). The CDR3 runs to 13 residues. The germline V and J ends were trimmed by 9 bases and 6 bases, with 19 bases remaining between them. The CDR3 DNA follows: TGTGCCACCTCAAACAGCCTACCGGCCGAGCAGTACTTC. It codes for CATSNSLPAEQYF.

This clone has a handful of counts. The identical CDR3 is also encoded by other nucleotide sequences in the sample. The genes are TRBV9 and TRBJ2-1, with D maybe TRBD1 (6 bases). Germline CDR1 is SGDLS and CDR2 is YYNGEE. This CDR3 contains 13 residues. Trimming stripped 4 bases from V and 4 bases from J, with 9 bases between. CDR3 in DNA: TGTGCCAGCAGCCCAGGGGTATACAATGAGCAGTTCTTC. Residues: CASSPGVYNEQFF.